This T cell receptor (beta chain) is drawn from a study of CD8 T cells in Susac syndrome. Regarding the study as a whole: The authors acknowledged that their TCR sequencing and HLA analysis involved a relatively small number of individuals.

Note on this clonotype: Its matching antigen is unknown.

The RNA, 0.5 to 1 ug, was put through reverse transcription using random hexamers. TCRdb called the immunoSEQ multiplex PCR reads again in MiXCR, with one record for every CDR3 protein. The sample carries about 150,000 distinct CDR3 sequences, over 85% recorded once. After removal of 0 bases from V and 5 bases from J, the junction contained 15 bases not matched to a gene. CDR1 and CDR2 (germline): LGHDT, YNNKEL (reference sequence). CDR3 length: 19 amino acids. Sequencing of TCR beta covered CD8+ and CD4+ T cells obtained from blood. Included as multiple sclerosis controls were treatment-naive patients who had stable or active relapsing-remitting disease. CD8+ and CD4+ T cells were negatively isolated; TEMRA cells were FACS-enriched.

This clonotype was sampled from a human donor with multiple sclerosis. Sequencing was performed on CD8+ T cells from PBMCs. The J gene is TRBJ1-2, the V gene TRBV3-1, with 10 bases fitting TRBD1. CDR3 sequence (DNA): TGTGCCAGCAGCCAAGACGATATGGTGGAAGGGACAGGGGATTATGGCTACACCTTC. Translation: CASSQDDMVEGTGDYGYTF.